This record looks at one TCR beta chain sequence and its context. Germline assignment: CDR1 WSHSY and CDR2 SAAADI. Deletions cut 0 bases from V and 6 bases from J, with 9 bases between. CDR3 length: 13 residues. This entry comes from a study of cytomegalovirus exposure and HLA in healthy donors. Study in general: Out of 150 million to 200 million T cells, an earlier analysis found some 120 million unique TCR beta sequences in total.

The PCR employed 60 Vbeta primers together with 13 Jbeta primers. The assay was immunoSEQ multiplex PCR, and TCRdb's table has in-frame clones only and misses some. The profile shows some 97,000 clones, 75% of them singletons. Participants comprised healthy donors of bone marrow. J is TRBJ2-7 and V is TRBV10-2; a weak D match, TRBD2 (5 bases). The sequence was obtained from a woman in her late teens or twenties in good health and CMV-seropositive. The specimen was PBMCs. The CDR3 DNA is TGCGCCAGCAGTGAGTCTGAGGGCACCGAGCAGTACTTC. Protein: CASSESEGTEQYF.